These T cell receptor beta chains were read from a single sample in a study of regulatory T cells in long-lasting Graves disease. TCRdb itself ran the multiplex PCR reads through MiXCR, one entry per CDR3 protein. This sample yields about 530,000 distinct CDR3 sequences, of which around 16% are seen a single time; just under 25% belongs to the top ten. These data were also filed under a second study, of T cells in Graves' hyperthyroidism and ophthalmopathy.

Sample: peripheral blood mononuclear cells (PBMCs), taken at new diagnosis, from a patient treated with antithyroid drugs. These TCRs come from a woman in her forties or fifties with Graves disease. Each CDR3 is given with its conserved first and last residue. Each record gives: D gene, clone size, J gene, V gene, CDR3 DNA, CDR3 protein. D genes are given only for firm matches. Clone size is shown for a subset of rows, as once, few, many or a class of expanded clone.

TRBD1,few,TRBJ2-7,TRBV6-2/TRBV6-3,TGTGCCAGCAGTTATAGACAGGGGGAAACCTACGAGCAGTACTTC,CASSYRQGETYEQYF
.,many,TRBJ1-5,TRBV11-3,TGTGCCAGCAGCTTCATCAGAACTCAGCCCCAGCATTTT,CASSFIRTQPQHF
.,few,TRBJ2-3,TRBV6-2/TRBV6-3,TGTGCCAGCAGTTACTCGACCGGGGATACGCAGTATTTT,CASSYSTGDTQYF
.,few,TRBJ1-6,TRBV6-2/TRBV6-3,TGTGCCAGCAGTTACTCGGGACGGGGGCGAGGGAATTCACCCCTCCACTTT,CASSYSGRGRGNSPLHF
.,.,TRBJ1-1,TRBV20-1,TGCAGTGCTAGAGATTCGTCTGCGAACACTGAAGCTTTCTTT,CSARDSSANTEAFF
TRBD2,few,TRBJ2-1,TRBV27,TGTGCCTCCACCCCGGGTGGGACTAGCGGGTACAATGAGCAGTTCTTC,CASTPGGTSGYNEQFF
TRBD2,few,TRBJ2-3,TRBV5-6,TGTGCCAGCAGCTCATGGACTAGCGGGGGCCCTAGCACAGATACGCAGTATTTT,CASSSWTSGGPSTDTQYF
.,many,TRBJ2-5,TRBV7-9,TGTGCCAGCAGCCATCCTGGGGGGACCCAGTACTTC,CASSHPGGTQYF
.,few,TRBJ2-2,TRBV5-4,TGTGCCAGCAGCCCTACGGCAGGTACCGGGGAGCTGTTTTTT,CASSPTAGTGELFF
TRBD1,many,TRBJ2-1,TRBV13,TGTGCCAGCAGCTTGAACAGGGGACAGGCGGGCAATGAGCAGTTCTTC,CASSLNRGQAGNEQFF
.,many,TRBJ1-2,TRBV2,TGTGCCAGCAGTGATACTATTTACACCTTC,CASSDTIYTF
.,few,TRBJ2-5,TRBV3-1,TGTGCCAGCAGCCAAGATCGGGACGGGACCCAGTACTTC,CASSQDRDGTQYF
.,.,TRBJ1-6,TRBV7-8,TGTGCCAGCAGCTTCCTTGGGCCGAGCTCCTATAATTCACCCCTCCACTTT,CASSFLGPSSYNSPLHF
.,many,TRBJ2-7,TRBV18,TGTGCCAGCTCACCTCTTACAGGTCCCTCCTACGAGCAGTACTTC,CASSPLTGPSYEQYF
TRBD2,.,TRBJ2-5,TRBV9,TGTGCCAGCAGCGAAGCGGGGGGGCCTATCCAAGAGACCCAGTACTTC,CASSEAGGPIQETQYF
.,many,TRBJ1-2,TRBV6-1,TGTGCCAGCAGTGTGGACTATGGCTACACCTTC,CASSVDYGYTF
TRBD1,few,TRBJ1-2,TRBV30,TGTGCCTGGAGTCAAGGGACAGGGGAAAATCATGGCTACACCTTC,CAWSQGTGENHGYTF
.,many,TRBJ2-7,TRBV2,TGTGCCAGCAGTTGGGGGGCATCCTACGAGCAGTACTTC,CASSWGASYEQYF
.,.,TRBJ2-3,TRBV10-3,TGTGCCATCAGTGAGTCAGGGGTTACGCAGTATTTT,CAISESGVTQYF
.,.,TRBJ2-7,TRBV28,TGTGCCAGCGATAGCCGGGACTTTCGCTCCTACGAGCAGTACTTC,CASDSRDFRSYEQYF
.,few,TRBJ1-3,TRBV7-9,TGTGCCAGCAGCCCCCCGGGACTCAGCTCTGGAAACACCATATATTTT,CASSPPGLSSGNTIYF
.,.,TRBJ2-2,TRBV28,TGTGCCAGCAGTCCCTCTCAGGCGTGGCAGGGTGGGACCGGGGAGCTGTTTTTT,CASSPSQAWQGGTGELFF
TRBD2,many,TRBJ2-2,TRBV12-3/TRBV12-4,TGTGCCAGCAGCCTACTAGCGGGGAACACCGGGGAGCTGTTTTTT,CASSLLAGNTGELFF
TRBD1,many,TRBJ1-1,TRBV28,TGTGCCTGGCAGACAGGGGCTTTAAACACTGAAGCTTTCTTT,CAWQTGALNTEAFF
.,.,TRBJ2-5,TRBV6-4,TGTGCCAGCAGTTATTACTGGCTGGAGACCCAGTACTTC,CASSYYWLETQYF
.,.,TRBJ1-4,TRBV12-5,TGTGCTAGTGGTTTGGTAATGGAGGCTAAAAGTGAAAAACTGTTTTTT,CASGLVMEAKSEKLFF
.,.,TRBJ2-2,TRBV3-1,TGTGCCAGCAGCGGGTGGAACACCGGGGAGCTGTTTTTT,CASSGWNTGELFF
.,many,TRBJ1-6,TRBV20-1,TGCAGTGGGGCCAGTGGCGATTCACCCCTCCACTTT,CSGASGDSPLHF
.,.,TRBJ1-1,TRBV20-1,TGCAGTGCTAGAGATTACTCAGGGGTTGGCACTGAAGCTTTCTTT,CSARDYSGVGTEAFF
.,many,TRBJ2-1,TRBV3-1,TGTGCCAGCAGCCAAGTGAGGCATGAGCAGTTCTTC,CASSQVRHEQFF
.,few,TRBJ2-3,TRBV29-1,TGCAGCGTTGGAGGGCCTAGCACAGATACGCAGTATTTT,CSVGGPSTDTQYF
.,.,TRBJ2-6,TRBV10-3,TGTGCCATCAGTGAGAGATACTCTGGGGCCAACGTCCTGACTTTC,CAISERYSGANVLTF
.,.,TRBJ2-7,TRBV5-5,TGTGCCAGCAGCTCGTACTTTGGATTGGGCGAGCAGTACTTC,CASSSYFGLGEQYF
TRBD2,few,TRBJ2-1,TRBV6-1,TGTGCCAGCAGTGGAGGACTAGCGGGTTACTCCTACAATGAGCAGTTCTTC,CASSGGLAGYSYNEQFF
.,many,TRBJ1-2,TRBV20-1,TGCAGTGCTAGGGCTGAGGGCGGTGGCTACACCTTC,CSARAEGGGYTF
.,many,TRBJ1-1,TRBV20-1,TGCAGTGCTCCTGGAGGGGCTGGTCGGACTGAAGCTTTCTTT,CSAPGGAGRTEAFF
.,few,TRBJ1-1,TRBV18,TGTGCCAGCTCACCACGACTAGGGTTAGTAAACACTGAAGCTTTCTTT,CASSPRLGLVNTEAFF
TRBD1,few,TRBJ1-5,TRBV5-6,TGTGCCAGCAGCCGGAAAGGGACAGAGGAGGGTCAGCCCCAGCATTTT,CASSRKGTEEGQPQHF
.,few,TRBJ2-7,TRBV19,TGTGCCAGTAGTAAGGGATGGGGAAGCTACGAGCAGTACTTC,CASSKGWGSYEQYF
TRBD1,many,TRBJ1-5,TRBV6-1,TGTGCCACCAAAAGGTGGGACAGTGAGACTAGCAATCAGCCCCAGCATTTT,CATKRWDSETSNQPQHF
.,.,TRBJ1-2,TRBV29-1,TGCAGGGCGGGGGATTCTAACTATGGCTACACCTTC,CRAGDSNYGYTF
.,many,TRBJ2-2,TRBV12-3/TRBV12-4,TGTGCCAGCAGTTTTGACAGGGGAGGGTCGCACACCGGGGAGCTGTTTTTT,CASSFDRGGSHTGELFF
.,few,TRBJ1-1,TRBV19,TGTGCCAGTGCCCCAACAAAAACAGTTGGAAACACTGAAGCTTTCTTT,CASAPTKTVGNTEAFF
.,many,TRBJ2-1,TRBV2,TGTGCCAGCAGGGCCCTAGACAATGAGCAGTTCTTC,CASRALDNEQFF
TRBD1,many,TRBJ2-5,TRBV10-3,TGTGCCATCAGGCCGGGACAGGGGGTGGAGACCCAGTACTTC,CAIRPGQGVETQYF
.,few,TRBJ1-1,TRBV5-6,TGTGCCAGCAGCTTGGCCGCTGGGGTAGCTTTCTTT,CASSLAAGVAFF
TRBD2,.,TRBJ2-1,TRBV5-4,TGTGCCAGCCCGGGGACTAGCGGGGACAATGAGCAGTTCTTC,CASPGTSGDNEQFF
.,many,TRBJ2-3,TRBV2,TGTGCCAGCAGTGGGGATATGGGGGATACGCAGTATTTT,CASSGDMGDTQYF
.,few,TRBJ1-6,TRBV28,TGTGCCAGCAGTTTCTGGCAGGCCATCGGTGATTCACCCCTCCACTTT,CASSFWQAIGDSPLHF
.,many,TRBJ1-5,TRBV12-3/TRBV12-4,TGTGCCAGCAGTACAGAATTTCGGCAGCCCCAGCATTTT,CASSTEFRQPQHF
.,once,TRBJ1-6,TRBV6-2/TRBV6-3,TGTGCCAGCAGTGACCCCGAACAGTCTGGTCTACGGCCCCTCCACTTT,CASSDPEQSGLRPLHF
TRBD1,few,TRBJ1-6,TRBV12-3/TRBV12-4,TGTGCCAGCAGTTTAGATGGGACAGCGCTTTCACCCCTCCACTTT,CASSLDGTALSPLHF
.,.,TRBJ2-5,TRBV4-1,TGCGCCAGCAGCCTAACGGAGGCCACGGGGGAGACCCAGTACTTC,CASSLTEATGETQYF